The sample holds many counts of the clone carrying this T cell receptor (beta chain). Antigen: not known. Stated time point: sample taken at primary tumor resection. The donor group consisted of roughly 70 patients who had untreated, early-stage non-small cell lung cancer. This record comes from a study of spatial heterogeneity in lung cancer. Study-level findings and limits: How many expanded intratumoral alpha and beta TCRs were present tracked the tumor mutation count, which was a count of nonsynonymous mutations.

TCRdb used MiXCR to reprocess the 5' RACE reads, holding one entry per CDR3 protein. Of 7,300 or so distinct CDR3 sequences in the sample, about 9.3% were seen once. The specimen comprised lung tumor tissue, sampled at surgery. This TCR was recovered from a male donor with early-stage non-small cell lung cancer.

The CDR3 coding sequence is TGCGCCAGCAGCTTGTCTGGGGGAAATTCACCCCTCCACTTT. It translates to CASSLSGGNSPLHF. The chain uses TRBV5-1 and TRBJ1-6; possible D gene TRBD1, 5 bases. V lost 1 base and J 7 bases, leaving 9 bases between the germline ends. Germline CDR1 is SGHRS and CDR2 is YFSETQ. This CDR3 comprises 14 residues. Based on the CDR3 plus reference TRBV5-1 and TRBJ1-6, the full variable domain is KAGVTQTPRYLIKTRGQQVTLSCSPISGHRSVSWYQQTPGQGLQFLFEYFSETQRNKGNFPGRFSGRQFSNSRSEMNVSTLELGDSALYLCASSLSGGNSPLHFGNGTRLTVT.